This T cell receptor beta chain came from a study of human T cells and chemical hapten exposure. With V trimmed by 1 base and J by 1 base, 1 base remained unmatched. The CDR3 is 16 residues long. Germline V gene data show CDR1 as LGHNA and CDR2 as YSLEER. Sample time point: patch test 1, 2 weeks after DPC sensitization. Indicated treatment: therapeutic diphenylcyclopropenone sensitization with weekly scalp DPC. One entry per CDR3 protein, called by TCRdb with MiXCR from the RACE reads. The table lists some 380,000 distinct CDR3 sequences, about 4.4% of them singletons, with under 2.5% in the top ten. The starting material was whole blood, obtained in connection with sensitization to the hapten diphenylcyclopropenone (DPC). This chain joins TRBV4-3 and TRBJ2-6, with 7 bases aligning to TRBD1. This TCR derives from a woman between 50 and 59 years old with alopecia areata. Some clones in this sample may be carry-over from other donors' samples. CDR3 sequence reads: CASSQGQGSGANVLTF. CDR3 DNA: TGCGCCAGCAGCCAAGGACAGGGTTCTGGGGCCAACGTCCTGACTTTC.